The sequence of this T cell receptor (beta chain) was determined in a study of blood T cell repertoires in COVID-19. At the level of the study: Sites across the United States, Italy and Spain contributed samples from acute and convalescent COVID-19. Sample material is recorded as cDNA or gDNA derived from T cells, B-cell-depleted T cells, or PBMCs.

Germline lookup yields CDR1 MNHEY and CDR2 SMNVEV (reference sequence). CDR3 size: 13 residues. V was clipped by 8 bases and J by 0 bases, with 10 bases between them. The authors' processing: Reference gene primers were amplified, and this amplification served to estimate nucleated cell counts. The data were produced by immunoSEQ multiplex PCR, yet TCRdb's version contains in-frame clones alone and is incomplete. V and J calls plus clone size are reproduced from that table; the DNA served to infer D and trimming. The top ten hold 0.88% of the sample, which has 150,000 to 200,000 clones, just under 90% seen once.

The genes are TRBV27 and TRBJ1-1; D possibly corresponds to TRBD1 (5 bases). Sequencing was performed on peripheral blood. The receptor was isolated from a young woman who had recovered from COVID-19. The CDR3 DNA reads TGTGCCAGCCGACAGCTCCTGAACACTGAAGCTTTCTTT. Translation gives CASRQLLNTEAFF.